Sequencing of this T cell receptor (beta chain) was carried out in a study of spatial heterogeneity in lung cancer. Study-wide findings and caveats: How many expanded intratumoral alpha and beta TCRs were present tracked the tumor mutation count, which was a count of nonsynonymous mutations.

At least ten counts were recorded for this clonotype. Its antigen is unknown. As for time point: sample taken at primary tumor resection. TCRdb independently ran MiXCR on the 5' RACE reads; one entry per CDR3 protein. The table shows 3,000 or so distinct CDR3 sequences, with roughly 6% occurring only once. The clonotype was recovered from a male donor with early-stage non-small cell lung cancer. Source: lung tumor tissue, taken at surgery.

The CDR3 protein is CASSPMASGLQGDTQYF. The CDR3 nucleotides read TGTGCCAGCTCACCAATGGCAAGCGGACTACAGGGAGATACGCAGTATTTT. The gene calls are TRBV18 and TRBJ2-3; D assignment may be TRBD1 or TRBD2 (6 bases each). V lost 2 bases, J lost 5 bases, and 20 bases lay in between. Per the germline V gene, CDR1 is KGHSH and CDR2 is LQKENI. The CDR3 runs 17 residues.